These 8 T cell receptor beta chains were sequenced from one sample in a study of T-cell memory formation after mild COVID-19. TCRdb analysed the 5' RACE reads with MiXCR anew, one entry per CDR3 protein. Among some 250,000 distinct CDR3 sequences listed, roughly 18% were seen once. The sequenced sample was PBMCs or a T cell subset sorted from them (not recorded which). The receptors were sampled from a man between 18 and 35 years old who had mild COVID-19 (a few samples of this study predate the infection). Cell type and time point are not known.

This rearrangement joins TRBV6-6 to TRBJ2-1; tentatively, D is TRBD1 or TRBD2 (6 bases each). Deletions cut 2 bases from V and 9 bases from J, with 14 bases between. The CDR3 runs 14 residues. Germline assignment: CDR1 MNHNY and CDR2 SVGAGI (reference sequence). The CDR3 protein is CASSYRGRDSEQFF. The CDR3 bases are TGTGCCAGCAGTTACCGGGGGCGTGATAGTGAGCAGTTCTTC.

Points on this clonotype: The junction departs from the called germline gene at one end, perhaps through a read error. This rearrangement joins TRBV28 to TRBJ1-2; D is unresolved. This CDR3 spans 13 amino acids. Germline-derived CDR1 and CDR2 are MDHEN and SYDVKM. The CDR3: CSSSTSQRYGYTF. In nucleotides, the CDR3 is TGTTCCAGCAGTACCTCTCAGCGCTATGGCTACACCTTC.

This clonotype was seen many times. The rearrangement uses TRBV15 and TRBJ2-7; TRBD2 is a possible D gene (5 bases). The ends were cut back, 3 bases at V and 0 bases at J, with 12 bases in the middle. CDR3 length: 15 residues. CDR1 is LNHNV, CDR2 YYDKDF, per germline (reference sequence). CDR3 residues: CATSRDSLTSYEQYF. Written as DNA, the CDR3 is TGTGCCACCAGCAGGGACTCCCTGACCTCCTACGAGCAGTACTTC.

This clonotype was observed a few times. This sequence joins TRBV6-2 or TRBV6-3 and TRBJ1-1; no firm D call. Germline-derived CDR1 and CDR2 are MNHEY and SVGEGT. This CDR3 spans 11 amino acids. The V end was cut by 2 bases, the J end by 11 bases, with 9 bases between. The DNA for the CDR3 is TGTGCCAGCAGTTACGACGGGAGTGCTTTCTTT. It is translated as CASSYDGSAFF.

This clonotype was counted at least ten times. This rearrangement joins TRBV14 to TRBJ1-1; D perhaps matches TRBD1 (5 bases). The V end was cut by 2 bases, the J end by 1 base, with 5 bases between. Germline assignment: CDR1 SGHDN and CDR2 FVKESK. The CDR3 has 13 residues. The CDR3 spells CASSQQGNTEAFF. In nucleotides, the CDR3 is TGTGCCAGCAGCCAACAGGGGAACACTGAAGCTTTCTTT.

This clonotype was recorded a few times. CDR3 coding DNA: TGTGCCAGCAGTCCGCCGGGGGGGCGCAGTGATACGCAGTATTTT. It specifies CASSPPGGRSDTQYF. The chain employs TRBV12-3 or TRBV12-4 and TRBJ2-3, with TRBD2 matching over 8 bases. This CDR3 has 15 amino acids. V dropped 5 bases and J dropped 6; count of bases not matched to a gene: 10.

The CDR3 DNA reads TGTGCCAGCAGCACCGAGACTATTAACAATGAGCAGTTCTTC. This codes for CASSTETINNEQFF. The chain is built from TRBV7-2 and TRBJ2-1; perhaps TRBD2 as D (5 bases). V was cut by 5 bases and J by 5 bases, with 13 bases left in between. CDR3 length: 14 amino acids. Germline V gene lookup returns CDR1 SGHTA and CDR2 FQGNSA.

J is TRBJ2-3 and V is TRBV28; no definite D call. The CDR3 length is 12 residues. Between the trimmed V and J ends, which lost 4 bases and 6 bases, there was a span of 8 bases. The germline V gene encodes CDR1 MDHEN and CDR2 SYDVKM. CDR3 sequence (DNA): TGTGCCAGCAGTTCCAGTAGGGATACGCAGTATTTT. Its protein is CASSSSRDTQYF. The entire variable domain, with the rest obtained from reference TRBV28 and TRBJ2-3, is as follows: DVKVTQSSRYLVKRTGEKVFLECVQDMDHENMFWYRQDPGLGLRLIYFSYDVKMKEKGDIPEGYSVSREKKERFSLILESASTNQTSMYLCASSSSRDTQYFGPGTRLTVL.